One T cell receptor beta chain is described in this entry. Its recognized antigen is unknown. It may be a read error: a sequence one base away is much more abundant. This sample was included in a study of T cells in Graves' hyperthyroidism and ophthalmopathy (dated by TCRdb to about 2019). About the investigation overall: Peripheral blood was sampled at the time of initial diagnosis, prior to any treatment. To identify distinguishing TCR V-J signatures, a discovery cohort of around 100 patients was used, comprising 43 with Graves' ophthalmopathy and 57 with stable Graves' hyperthyroidism. Prospective prediction of ophthalmopathy was tested in an independent validation cohort of about 19 hyperthyroidism patients and 15 to 17 patients who later progressed to ophthalmopathy. The approximately 100 discovery patients were randomly divided into training and test sets at a 7:3 ratio. The study also compared thyroid tissue and blood T-cell repertoires from about six Graves' hyperthyroidism patients. After sampling, hyperthyroidism patients received methimazole starting at 30 mg daily, and ophthalmopathy patients received high-dose intravenous methylprednisolone. According to the paper, TCR Vbeta CDR3 sequencing was carried out on approximately 140 peripheral blood samples, which came from about 45 ophthalmopathy, around 75 hyperthyroidism and roughly 17 progressor patients. Broad study findings and their caveats: Sample size was not statistically predetermined, and investigators were not blinded to group allocation. During validation, the model predicted progression to ophthalmopathy a median of about 6.5 months ahead of onset, with roughly 65% sensitivity and roughly 72% specificity. In cross-validation, a model built on a 13 V-J signature told ophthalmopathy apart from stable hyperthyroidism with about 90% sensitivity and roughly 81% specificity, and in testing the same model reached 80%/75%. Most expanded thyroid clonotypes (frequency above 0.001) were also detected in blood, suggesting blood repertoires may reflect thyroid immune responses.

The germline V gene provides CDR1 MDHEN and CDR2 SYDVKM. Reading from cysteine to phenylalanine, the CDR3 counts 15 amino acids. Only the CDR3 DNA is retained, 45 bases long and in frame from the first base. Amplification of TCR beta CDR3 regions was carried out from RNA transcripts. A first-round RT-PCR of the TCR CDR3 used the HTBI primer set with the Qiagen OneStep RT-PCR kit. The libraries were constructed in a second round of multiplex PCR and then size-selected and purified. Paired-end sequencing of the libraries was performed with 100 bp reads on an Illumina HiSeq2000. As for how the authors treated the data: SOAPnuke was used to process the raw data, removing reads that contained adapters or uncalled bases, had a mean Phred below 15, or lacked an exact match to the constant primer or identifier. COPE v1.2.5 was used to merge high-quality paired reads, and clonotypes were defined as unique nucleotide sequences. Clonotypes were aligned to IMGT TRBV, TRBD and TRBJ reference segments using MiTCR v1.1. The analysis included only V-J combinations with a frequency above 0.0001, which together covered roughly 99% of the repertoires. A TCS score was defined as the ratio between F50 (clonal expansion) and ExV (chaos), using BLOSUM62-based TCRdist between CDR3 peptides within each V-J. Welch's t-statistics and random forest reduced 500 to 650 V-J features to 10 to 15, which were used in a naive Bayes classifier (R e1071). TCRdb applied fastp at Q25 and MiXCR to the public reads, then kept only in-frame beta chains. Each entry is one CDR3 protein sequence, shown with its most common DNA and genes. V and J calls and clone size were set by TCRdb, not the authors. The table for this sample lists 300,000 to 350,000 distinct CDR3 sequences; about 15% of them were counted only once. The leading ten clones occupy around 23% of the sample.

A patient counted as having stable Graves' hyperthyroidism if no progression to ophthalmopathy occurred over 18 months of follow-up. Hyperthyroidism patients were newly diagnosed, had a disease duration of under 2 months, and were aged 18 to 65 years. Patients with uncontrolled infections, other autoimmune diseases, pregnancy or lactation were excluded. Diagnoses relied on clinical symptoms, serum thyroxine and TRAb, thyroid ultrasound and orbital computed tomography. Ficoll-Paque density gradient centrifugation was used to isolate PBMCs from about 10 ml of fresh peripheral blood. Trizol reagent was used to extract total RNA, and RNA quality was then checked on an Agilent 2100 Bioanalyzer.

The sample was blood. This clonotype originated in a woman aged 25 to 39 with Graves' hyperthyroidism. The rearranged segments are TRBV28 and TRBJ1-5, and 9 junction bases match TRBD1. The DNA reads as follows: TGTGTCAGCAGGACAGATGGGACAGGGATTAGGGCCCAGCATTTT. Its protein product is CVSRTDGTGIRAQHF.